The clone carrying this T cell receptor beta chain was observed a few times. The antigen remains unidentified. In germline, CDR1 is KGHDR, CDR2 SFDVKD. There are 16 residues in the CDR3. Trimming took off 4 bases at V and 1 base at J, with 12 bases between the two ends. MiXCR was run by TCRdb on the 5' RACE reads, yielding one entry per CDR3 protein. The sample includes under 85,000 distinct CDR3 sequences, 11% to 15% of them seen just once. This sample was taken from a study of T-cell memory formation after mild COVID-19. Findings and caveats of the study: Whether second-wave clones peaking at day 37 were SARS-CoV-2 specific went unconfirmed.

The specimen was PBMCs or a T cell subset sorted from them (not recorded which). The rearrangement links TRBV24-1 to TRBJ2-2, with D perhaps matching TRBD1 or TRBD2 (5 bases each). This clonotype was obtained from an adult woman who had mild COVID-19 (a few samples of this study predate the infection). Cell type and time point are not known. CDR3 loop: CATSDWDRLNTGELFF. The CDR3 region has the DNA TGTGCCACCAGTGACTGGGACCGATTGAACACCGGGGAGCTGTTTTTT.